Described below is a single T cell receptor (beta chain) sequence and its context. These data are taken from a study of T-cell reconstitution after alpha-beta-depleted transplantation in children. Library preparation (for TCRbeta) was performed with unique molecular identifiers. TCRdb itself ran the PCR reads through MiXCR, one entry per CDR3 protein. This sample has about 500,000 distinct CDR3 sequences, with about an eighth found just once. Germline lookup yields CDR1 LGHDT and CDR2 YNNKEL (reference sequence). Trimming at V came to 4 bases and at J to 6 bases, leaving 8 bases not matched to a gene. The CDR3 is 15 residues long.

This specimen consisted of PBMCs, mostly from graft donor cells, obtained 180 days after TCRalphabeta/CD19-depleted stem cell transplant. V is TRBV3-1 and J is TRBJ1-4; 7 nucleotides match TRBD1. This receptor was obtained from a female patient between 2 and 15 years old who had a stem cell transplant for aplastic anemia, so the T cells may come from the graft donor. CDR3 sequence (DNA): TGTGCCAGCAGCCGAGAGGGGGCGAATTATGAAAAACTGTTTTTT. It specifies CASSREGANYEKLFF.